This T cell receptor beta chain originates from a study of blood T cell repertoires in COVID-19. Whole-study context: PBMCs, B-cell-depleted T cells, or T cells were the source of the cDNA or gDNA that made up the material.

In the source study's methods: Reference gene primers were amplified, and this amplification served to estimate nucleated cell counts. Clones were read by immunoSEQ multiplex PCR, and TCRdb kept only the in-frame ones, dropping some. That table gives V, J and clone size, and the DNA gave D and trimming. The top ten clones hold approximately 4% of a sample with approximately 250,000 clones, approximately 79% of them seen once. Germline CDR1 reads SNHLY; CDR2 reads FYNNEI. The CDR3 contains 11 residues. V lost 3 bases, J lost 8 bases, and 5 bases lay in between. All enrollees were about 18 to 89 years old and from 20 to 30 US areas. Which cohort a participant joined came from the clinical history participants gave.

The sample was PBMCs or T cells enriched from blood (not recorded which). V and J are TRBV2 and TRBJ2-1, with D hard to call. This sequence was found in a man aged 25-45 years with acute COVID-19. The CDR3 DNA sequence: TGTGCCAGCAGTGAGAGCGATGAGCAGTTCTTC. Translation gives CASSESDEQFF. Full variable domain (rest looked up from reference TRBV2 and TRBJ2-1): EPEVTQTPSHQVTQMGQEVILRCVPISNHLYFYWYRQILGQKVEFLVSFYNNEISEKSEIFDDQFSVERPDGSNFTLKIRSTKLEDSAMYFCASSESDEQFFGPGTRLTVL.